This T cell receptor beta chain emerged from a study of T-cell memory formation after mild COVID-19. At the level of the study: Among the donors, TCR clusters were largely specific to each donor.

TCRdb used MiXCR to reprocess the 5' RACE reads, holding one entry per CDR3 protein. This sample has fewer than 700,000 distinct CDR3 sequences, with more than 15% found just once. General study results and limits: Pre-infection memory held some responding clones, suggesting pre-existing cross-reactive T cells responded. Proof of SARS-CoV-2 specificity was absent for the second-wave clones that crested on day 37.

A few counts support this clonotype. Its target is unknown. The sequence came from an adult woman who had mild COVID-19 (a few samples of this study predate the infection). Cell type and time point are not known. Material for sequencing was PBMCs or a T cell subset sorted from them (not recorded which).

CDR3 nucleotide sequence: TGTGCCAGCAGCATGGGACTAGCGGGGGGCCCCATGAAGTACTTC. Translation gives CASSMGLAGGPMKYF. The chain uses TRBV7-2 and TRBJ2-4; 15 positions agree with TRBD2. V was clipped by 5 bases and J by 14 bases; unmatched bases: 10. Germline V gives CDR1 SGHTA, CDR2 FQGNSA. CDR3 length: 15 amino acids.